This T cell receptor beta chain comes out of a study of cytomegalovirus exposure and HLA in healthy donors. Study summary: Unique TCR beta sequences numbering about 100 million came from 150 million to 200 million T cells in an earlier analysis.

The germline V gene has CDR1 MNHEY and CDR2 SMNVEV (reference sequence). This CDR3 has 14 amino acids. Trimming left V 6 bases short and J 2 bases short, with 13 bases between. The study's findings and limits: Cytomegalovirus-associated TCR beta chains were listed, numbering 150 to 200.

Primers included in the PCR were 60 Vbeta and 13 Jbeta primers. Sequenced by immunoSEQ multiplex PCR; TCRdb stores in-frame clones only, minus some. The table lists fewer than 250,000 clones, roughly 80% of them singletons. As concerns this clone: Its antigen is not identified.

The source of this sequence is a male donor in good health and CMV-seropositive. What was sequenced was PBMCs. The genes are TRBV27 and TRBJ2-5, with a weak D call TRBD1 (5 bases). This CDR3 is CASSPTEKQETQYF. As DNA, the CDR3 is TGTGCCAGCAGCCCGACAGAGAAGCAAGAGACCCAGTACTTC.